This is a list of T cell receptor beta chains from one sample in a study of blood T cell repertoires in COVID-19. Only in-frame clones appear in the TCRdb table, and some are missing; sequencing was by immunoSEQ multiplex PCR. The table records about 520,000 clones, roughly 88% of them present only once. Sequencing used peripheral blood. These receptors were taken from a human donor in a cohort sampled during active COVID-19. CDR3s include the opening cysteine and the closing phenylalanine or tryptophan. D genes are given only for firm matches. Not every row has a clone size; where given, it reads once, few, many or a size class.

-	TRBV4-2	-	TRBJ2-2	CASSQEGDTGELFF	TGTGCCAGCAGCCAAGAGGGAGACACCGGGGAGCTGTTTTTT
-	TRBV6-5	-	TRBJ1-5	CASSVRPNQPQHF	TGTGCCAGCAGCGTGCGCCCCAATCAGCCCCAGCATTTT
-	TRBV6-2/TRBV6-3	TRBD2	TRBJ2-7	CASSWAAGGPHEQYF	TGTGCCAGCAGTTGGGCAGCGGGAGGGCCCCACGAGCAGTACTTC
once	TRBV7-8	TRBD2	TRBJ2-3	CASSEAQREGHGTQYF	TGTGCCAGCAGCGAGGCCCAGCGGGAGGGCCACGGTACGCAGTATTTT
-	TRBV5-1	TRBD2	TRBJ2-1	CASSITSGNYNEQFF	TGCGCCAGCAGCATTACTAGCGGGAACTACAATGAGCAGTTCTTC
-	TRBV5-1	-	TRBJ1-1	CASSLGSGASTEAFF	TGCGCCAGCAGCTTGGGTTCAGGGGCCAGCACTGAAGCTTTCTTT
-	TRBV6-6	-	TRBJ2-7	CASSYPRSYEQYF	TGTGCCAGCAGTTATCCCAGGTCCTACGAGCAGTACTTC
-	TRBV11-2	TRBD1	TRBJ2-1	CASSVRGQGRSQANNEQFF	TGTGCCAGCAGCGTACGGGGACAGGGAAGGTCCCAGGCCAACAATGAGCAGTTCTTC
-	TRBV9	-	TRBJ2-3	CASSVRSPDTQYF	TGTGCCAGCAGCGTGAGGAGTCCAGATACGCAGTATTTT
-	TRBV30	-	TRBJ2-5	CAWSRLDETQYF	TGTGCCTGGAGTAGGCTAGACGAGACCCAGTACTTC
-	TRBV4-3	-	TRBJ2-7	CASSQGAQGSFYEQYF	TGCGCCAGCAGCCAAGGCGCGCAGGGGTCTTTCTACGAGCAGTACTTC
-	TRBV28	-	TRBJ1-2	CASSFASGILPGYTF	TGTGCCAGCAGTTTTGCTTCCGGGATCCTCCCCGGCTACACCTTC
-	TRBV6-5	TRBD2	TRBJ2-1	CASSYSAGGLNNEQFF	TGTGCCAGCAGTTACAGTGCGGGAGGGTTAAACAATGAGCAGTTCTTC
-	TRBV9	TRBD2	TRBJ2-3	CASSVRSSGSTDTQYF	TGTGCCAGCAGCGTACGTTCTAGCGGTAGCACAGATACGCAGTATTTT
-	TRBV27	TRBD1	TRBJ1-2	CASSPQGQLYGYTF	TGTGCCAGCAGTCCCCAGGGACAGCTCTATGGCTACACCTTC
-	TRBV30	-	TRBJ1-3	CAWSGGQSRIYF	TGTGCCTGGAGCGGAGGACAGTCCAGGATATATTTT
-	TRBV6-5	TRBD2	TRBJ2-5	CASLASGSVRETQYF	TGTGCCAGCTTAGCTAGCGGGAGCGTGAGGGAGACCCAGTACTTC
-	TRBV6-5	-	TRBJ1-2	CASGFLTGRSYTF	TGTGCCAGCGGATTTCTGACAGGAAGGAGCTACACCTTC
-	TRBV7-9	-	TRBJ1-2	CASSLTGIAGGYTF	TGTGCCAGCAGCTTAACGGGGATCGCGGGTGGCTACACCTTC